The 32 T cell receptor beta chains given below trace back to one sample, sequenced in a study of shared clonotypes between healthy human individuals. Sequencing was performed with immunoSEQ multiplex PCR; in TCRdb, only in-frame clones are kept and a portion is missing. The table includes 2,100,000 or so clones, 90% to 97% detected once. Sequenced: naive CD4+ T cells sorted from blood. Noted subset: CD45RA+ positively selected. The origin of the receptors is a man in his late teens or twenties in good health.

This clone was seen a single time. The V call is TRBV7-2, the J call TRBJ2-7; D is unresolved. V was shortened by 0 bases and J by 5 bases, with 5 bases between the two germline ends. CDR1 and CDR2 (germline): SGHTA, FQGNSA. The CDR3 has 12 residues. For the CDR3, the DNA is TGTGCCAGCAGCTTAGCGCCCCACGAGCAGTACTTC. It translates to CASSLAPHEQYF. Full variable domain (rest looked up from reference TRBV7-2 and TRBJ2-7): GAGVSQSPSNKVTEKGKDVELRCDPISGHTALYWYRQSLGQGLEFLIYFQGNSAPDKSGLPSDRFSAERTGGSVSTLTIQRTQQEDSAVYLCASSLAPHEQYFGPGTRLTVT.

The chain links TRBV18 to TRBJ1-2; 9 nucleotides match TRBD1. The length of the CDR3 is 15 residues. The V gene end was trimmed by 2 bases and the J gene end by 4 bases; junction bases not matched to a gene: 5. Germline CDR1 reads KGHSH; CDR2 reads LQKENI. The CDR3 DNA follows: TGTGCCAGCTCACCAGCGACAGGGGGTAGCTATGGCTACACCTTC. Translating gives CASSPATGGSYGYTF.

DNA of the CDR3: TGTGCCAGCAGTGCACCCGGGACAGTAAATCAGCCCCAGCATTTT. Encoded protein: CASSAPGTVNQPQHF. The rearrangement uses TRBV6-1 and TRBJ1-5, with TRBD1 matching over 7 bases. With 4 bases clipped from V and 4 bases from J, the junction kept 7 bases outside the gene matches. Germline V gene lookup returns CDR1 MNHNS and CDR2 SASEGT. This CDR3 comprises 15 residues.

A remark on this clone: The sample has other DNA sequences that encode this CDR3 too. The CDR3 is CASSLTEQETQYF. DNA for the CDR3: TGCGCCAGCAGCTTGACGGAGCAAGAGACCCAGTACTTC. The chain is built from TRBV5-1 and TRBJ2-5; D remains ambiguous. Per germline, CDR1 SGHRS and CDR2 YFSETQ. V lost 1 base to trimming and J lost 2 bases, with 6 bases between them. CDR3 length: 13 amino acids.

The genes are TRBV28 and TRBJ1-1; D perhaps matches TRBD1 (6 bases). V was trimmed by 8 bases and J by 5 bases, leaving 18 bases between them. Germline loops: CDR1 MDHEN, CDR2 SYDVKM. The CDR3 sequence is 14 residues long. The CDR3 here is CASSTRGARTEAFF. The DNA of the CDR3 is TGTGCCAGCTCCACGAGGGGGGCGCGGACTGAAGCTTTCTTT.

The rearrangement uses TRBV28 and TRBJ2-2; D not resolved. The CDR3 loop spans 12 amino acids. Deletions cut 7 bases from V and 2 bases from J, with 5 bases between. Germline CDR1 MDHEN, CDR2 SYDVKM. The CDR3 sequence: CASNFNTGELFF. CDR3 bases: TGTGCCAGCAATTTCAACACCGGGGAGCTGTTTTTT.

Comments on this clone: The identical CDR3 is also encoded by other nucleotide sequences in the sample. The gene calls are TRBV5-4 and TRBJ1-2, with D possibly TRBD1 on 5 matching bases. V lost 4 bases to trimming and J lost 1 base, with 8 bases between them. Germline CDR1 and CDR2: SGHNT and YYREEE (reference sequence). There are 13 residues in the CDR3. The CDR3 bases are TGTGCCAGCAGCGCTGACAGTAACTATGGCTACACCTTC. Protein: CASSADSNYGYTF.

The chain combines TRBV10-2 with TRBJ2-2; D gene ambiguous. The CDR3 contains 12 residues. V lost 1 base, J lost 6 bases, and 3 bases lay in between. Germline assignment: CDR1 WSHSY and CDR2 SAAADI. The CDR3 coding sequence is TGCGCCAGCAGTGAGTTTTCCGGGGAGCTGTTTTTT. It is translated as CASSEFSGELFF.

The rearrangement links TRBV7-2 to TRBJ2-1; 7 bases fit TRBD2. Germline assignment: CDR1 SGHTA and CDR2 FQGNSA. After removal of 6 bases from V and 6 bases from J, the junction contained 11 bases not matched to a gene. The CDR3 length is 15 residues. In nucleotides, the CDR3 is TGTGCCAGCAGGCCTCAGGCGGCTAGCGGCAATGAGCAGTTCTTC. Translating gives CASRPQAASGNEQFF.

This CDR3 is CASSGSNSGRNDEQFF. The CDR3 DNA is TGCGCCAGCAGTGGCTCTAATAGCGGGAGGAACGATGAGCAGTTCTTC. The genes are TRBV10-1 and TRBJ2-1; TRBD2 matches at 10 bases. This CDR3 is 16 amino acids long. Germline V CDR1 and CDR2: WNHNN, SYGVQD (reference sequence). V shed 4 bases and J 8 bases; nucleotides not matched to a gene: 11.

The chain couples TRBV7-2 to TRBJ2-5, with D maybe TRBD2 (6 bases). V lost 6 bases, J lost 5 bases, and 13 bases lay in between. This CDR3 has 13 amino acids. Germline lookup yields CDR1 SGHTA and CDR2 FQGNSA. The CDR3 nucleotides are TGTGCCAGCAGTTTTATTGGGGGGGAGACCCAGTACTTC. This encodes CASSFIGGETQYF.

V is TRBV11-2 and J is TRBJ2-2; unclear D gene. Per the germline V gene, CDR1 is SGHAT and CDR2 is FQNNGV. The CDR3 totals 13 residues. The V gene lost 0 bases and the J gene lost 6 bases, with 5 bases spanning the gap. The CDR3 spells CASSLELPGELFF. CDR3 nucleotides: TGTGCCAGCAGCTTAGAACTCCCCGGGGAGCTGTTTTTT.

The V and J genes are TRBV28 and TRBJ2-4; tentatively, D is TRBD1 (6 bases). This CDR3 is 15 amino acids long. The germline V gene encodes CDR1 MDHEN and CDR2 SYDVKM. V dropped 5 bases and J dropped 3 bases, with 14 bases sitting between them. The CDR3 DNA follows: TGTGCCAGCAGTATTACCAGGGGTAGCAAAAACATTCAGTACTTC. Its translation is CASSITRGSKNIQYF.

The DNA of the CDR3 is TGTGCCAGCAGCCGAGTCCCCACAGATACGCAGTATTTT. The encoded protein is CASSRVPTDTQYF. The genes are TRBV6-5 and TRBJ2-3; D is ambiguous. CDR3 length: 13 residues. Trimming took 6 bases from V and 2 from J, leaving 9 bases between them. Looked up from germline, CDR1 is MNHEY and CDR2 is SVGAGI.

This chain joins TRBV4-1 and TRBJ2-2; 9 bases align to TRBD1. Germline lookup yields CDR1 MGHRA and CDR2 YSYEKL. The V gene end was trimmed by 4 bases and the J gene end by 3 bases; junction bases not matched to a gene: 18. This CDR3 region has 20 residues. The CDR3, as DNA: TGCGCCAGCAGCCTCCCCTGGACTGCAGGGACAGGGACGGACACCGGGGAGCTGTTTTTT. This encodes CASSLPWTAGTGTDTGELFF.

Note on this clone: The sample holds other DNA sequences that translate to the same CDR3. The V and J genes are TRBV30 and TRBJ1-4, with D possibly matching TRBD1 (5 bases). The CDR3 spans 13 residues. The V and J ends lost 1 base and 3 bases respectively, with 6 bases between them. CDR1 and CDR2 from the germline V gene are GTSNPN and SVGIG (reference sequence). DNA for the CDR3: TGTGCCTGGAGTGGACAGTCTAATGAAAAACTGTTTTTT. This translates into CAWSGQSNEKLFF.

The chain employs TRBV5-1 and TRBJ2-7; TRBD1 matches at 10 bases. The CDR3 length is 14 residues. From germline, CDR1 is SGHRS and CDR2 YFSETQ. V lost 4 bases and J lost 7; bases outside the gene matches: 8. CDR3 protein: CASSPRQGAGEQYF. The CDR3 DNA sequence: TGCGCCAGCAGCCCGAGACAGGGGGCTGGAGAGCAGTACTTC.

CDR3 in amino acids: CASSLVPGKTGNTIYF. In DNA, the CDR3 is TGTGCCAGCAGCTTGGTCCCAGGGAAAACTGGAAACACCATATATTTT. The chain recombines TRBV5-4 with TRBJ1-3, with D tentatively TRBD1 (5 bases). The CDR3 is 16 residues long. Germline-derived CDR1 and CDR2 are SGHNT and YYREEE (reference sequence). Trimming left V 0 bases short and J 2 bases short, with 12 bases between.

Comments on this clone: This specimen includes other DNA sequences encoding the same CDR3. The chain joins TRBV18 to TRBJ2-7; no clear D. From germline, CDR1 is KGHSH and CDR2 LQKENI. Trimming pared 3 bases from V and 1 base from J, leaving 7 bases between. CDR3 size: 13 residues. The DNA for the CDR3 is TGTGCCAGCTCACCGCCCGGGTCCTACGAGCAGTACTTC. It encodes CASSPPGSYEQYF.

CDR3 DNA sequence: TGTGCCAGCAGCGAAGGGTCAGGGGGCTCTGGGGCCAACGTCCTGACTTTC. This sequence encodes CASSEGSGGSGANVLTF. The rearrangement uses TRBV25-1 and TRBJ2-6; TRBD1 aligns across 7 bases. Germline V gives CDR1 MGHDK, CDR2 SYGVNS. The CDR3 runs 17 residues. J lost 0 bases, V lost 6 bases, and 8 bases had no gene match. Looking up the rest from reference TRBV25-1 and TRBJ2-6 gives the full variable domain: EADIYQTPRYLVIGTGKKITLECSQTMGHDKMYWYQQDPGMELHLIHYSYGVNSTEKGDLSSESTVSRIRTEHFPLTLESARPSHTSQYLCASSEGSGGSGANVLTFGAGSRLTVL.

This CDR3 is CSALFMETQYF. In DNA form, the CDR3 reads TGCAGCGCGCTCTTTATGGAGACCCAGTACTTC. The rearrangement links TRBV29-1 to TRBJ2-5; D unclear. With 7 bases removed from V and 5 bases from J, the gap between germline ends came to 11 bases. Germline CDR1 and CDR2: SQVTM and ANQGSEA. CDR3 length: 11 residues.

This chain links TRBV10-3 with TRBJ1-4; TRBD1 matches at 11 bases. The CDR3 spans 16 residues. The V gene end was trimmed by 0 bases and the J gene end by 10 bases; junction bases not matched to a gene: 7. From germline, CDR1 is ENHRY and CDR2 SYGVKD. The CDR3 region is CAISESVPGQGGKLFF. In DNA, the CDR3 is TGTGCCATCAGTGAGTCCGTCCCGGGACAGGGGGGAAAACTGTTTTTT.

The gene calls are TRBV9 and TRBJ2-7; tentatively, D is TRBD1 (5 bases). This CDR3 has 16 amino acids. CDR1 is SGDLS, CDR2 YYNGEE, per germline. Trimming took off 1 base at V and 6 bases at J, with 20 bases between the two ends. In nucleotides, the CDR3 is TGTGCCAGCAGCGTATCCTCAGGGTTTAGCCTAAGCGAGCAGTACTTC. Protein sequence: CASSVSSGFSLSEQYF. The full variable domain, its missing parts supplied by reference TRBV9 and TRBJ2-7, is DSGVTQTPKHLITATGQRVTLRCSPRSGDLSVYWYQQSLDQGLQFLIQYYNGEERAKGNILERFSAQQFPDLHSELNLSSLELGDSALYFCASSVSSGFSLSEQYFGPGTRLTVT.

The chain combines TRBV5-1 with TRBJ2-5; D may be TRBD2 (5 bases). V was pared by 4 bases and J by 4 bases, with 14 bases between. The germline V gene encodes CDR1 SGHRS and CDR2 YFSETQ. The length of the CDR3 is 14 residues. The CDR3 nucleotides are TGCGCCAGCAGCGGAATTACCGGGGTAGAGACCCAGTACTTC. It codes for CASSGITGVETQYF.

V usage is TRBV13 and J usage is TRBJ1-2; 7 bases are a match to TRBD1. Losses at the gene ends were 5 bases for V and 4 bases for J; bases not matched to a gene: 7. This CDR3 region has 14 residues. CDR1 is PRHDT, CDR2 FYEKMQ, per germline (reference sequence). The CDR3 sequence: CASSTRDRIYGYTF. The DNA of the CDR3 is TGTGCCAGCAGCACGCGGGACAGAATCTATGGCTACACCTTC.

CDR3 nucleotides: TGTGCCAGCTCACCTTTAGCGGGGCTCACTGAAGCTTTCTTT. Protein: CASSPLAGLTEAFF. V gene TRBV18 combines with J gene TRBJ1-1; perhaps TRBD1 as D (5 bases). Trimming cost V 3 bases and J 4 bases, with 12 bases left between them. Germline V gene sequence: CDR1 KGHSH, CDR2 LQKENI. The CDR3 length is 14 residues.

The chain has TRBV2 and TRBJ1-5, with 7 bases identical to TRBD1. The germline CDR1 and CDR2 sequences are SNHLY and FYNNEI. This CDR3 region has 16 residues. Trimming removed 7 bases from V and 4 bases from J; junction bases left unmatched: 13. Here the CDR3 reads CASTGGSSQGNQPQHF. Written as DNA, the CDR3 is TGTGCCAGCACAGGGGGAAGTTCTCAAGGGAATCAGCCCCAGCATTTT.

This chain connects TRBV5-6 to TRBJ1-2; D perhaps matches TRBD1 (5 bases). This CDR3 is built from 12 residues. CDR1 is SGHDT, CDR2 YYEEEE, per germline. Trimming removed 1 base from V and 8 bases from J, with 9 bases in between. CDR3 nucleotide sequence: TGTGCCAGCAGCTTGCCGGGGGTCGGCTACACCTTC. It translates to CASSLPGVGYTF.

This chain connects TRBV29-1 to TRBJ1-2, with TRBD1 matching 10 bases. The CDR3 loop spans 12 amino acids. CDR1 SQVTM and CDR2 ANQGSEA come from the germline V gene. Germline trimming cut 6 bases from V and 8 bases from J; bases unmatched to any gene: 6. CDR3 DNA sequence: TGCAGCGTCGTAGGGACAGGGGCCGGCTACACCTTC. This translates into CSVVGTGAGYTF.

V and J are TRBV30 and TRBJ2-3; TRBD2 matches at 7 bases. Germline lookup yields CDR1 GTSNPN and CDR2 SVGIG (reference sequence). The CDR3 is made up of 15 amino acids. J gave up 3 bases and V 1 base, and 7 bases lay outside the gene matches. CDR3 loop: CAWSARLGGTDTQYF. The CDR3 region has the DNA TGTGCCTGGAGTGCCCGGCTCGGGGGGACAGATACGCAGTATTTT.

This chain uses TRBV29-1 with TRBJ2-1; TRBD1 is a possible D gene (5 bases). Deletions cut 4 bases from V and 4 bases from J, with 11 bases between. Germline loops: CDR1 SQVTM, CDR2 ANQGSEA. This CDR3 is built from 13 residues. The CDR3 spells CSVVGLYYNEQFF. The CDR3 bases are TGCAGCGTTGTGGGGCTCTATTACAATGAGCAGTTCTTC.

The chain employs TRBV6-5 and TRBJ2-5, with TRBD2 matching over 7 bases. The trim removed 6 bases at V and 5 bases at J, leaving 12 bases unmatched. Germline lookup yields CDR1 MNHEY and CDR2 SVGAGI. The CDR3 loop spans 15 amino acids. CDR3 nucleotide sequence: TGTGCCAGCAGGGCTAGCGGAACCGTTCCCGAGACCCAGTACTTC. Translating gives CASRASGTVPETQYF.